The clone carrying this TCR beta chain has just a few counts. It was with a constant-region primer and a V-primer adapter that TCRs were amplified over around 20 PCR cycles. TCRdb analysed the reads with MiXCR anew, one entry per CDR3 protein. The sample has under 60,000 distinct CDR3 sequences, approximately 35% seen once. This entry is derived from a study of low-dose radiotherapy and immunotherapy resistance in tumors. As for the study in general: A dose of 1 Gy per fraction every two weeks went to Cohort 2, totaling 13 Gy over 26 weeks.

The CDR3 sequence is 16 residues long. Looked up from germline, CDR1 is MNHNS and CDR2 is SASEGT. V was pared by 5 bases and J by 5 bases, with 10 bases of the junction left unmatched. The sample's time point: after trial treatment. Stated treatment: LDRT plus nivolumab, ipilimumab, low-dose cyclophosphamide and aspirin (RACIN trial). This clonotype was sampled from a male donor with rectosigmoid adenocarcinoma. Sample: PBMCs, taken after low-dose radiotherapy plus immunotherapy. V and J are TRBV6-1 and TRBJ2-1, with 9 bases matching TRBD2. CDR3 in DNA: TGTGCCAGCAGTTACGGTAGCGGGAGCGCCGACAATGAGCAGTTCTTC. Translated: CASSYGSGSADNEQFF.